The rows below give T cell receptor beta chains drawn from one sample of a study of blood T cell repertoires in COVID-19. Sequencing used immunoSEQ multiplex PCR; TCRdb keeps in-frame clones, though not all of them. Of tens of thousands of clones in the sample, approximately 80% were seen once. Sequences were obtained from PBMCs or T cells enriched from blood (not recorded which). These receptors were taken from a woman in her forties with acute COVID-19. Both conserved end residues are part of each CDR3. The D gene is left open where the match is weak. Only part of the rows carry a size: once, few, many, or a class if the clone is expanded.

>TRBJ1-2|NA|NA|TRBV6-2/TRBV6-3
CASSYQGRRGYTF
TGTGCCAGCAGTTATCAGGGTCGGAGAGGCTACACCTTC
>TRBJ2-3|NA|NA|TRBV11-3
CASSLEGGPTDTQYF
TGTGCCAGCAGCTTAGAGGGGGGGCCCACAGATACGCAGTATTTT
>TRBJ2-5|NA|NA|TRBV12-3/TRBV12-4
CASSFRGGGTQYF
TGTGCCAGCAGTTTCAGGGGCGGTGGGACCCAGTACTTC
>TRBJ1-6|NA|TRBD1|TRBV2
CASRRTGANSPLHF
TGTGCCAGCAGGAGGACAGGGGCTAATTCACCCCTCCACTTT
>TRBJ1-1|NA|TRBD1|TRBV10-2
CASRDRGFNTEAFF
TGCGCCAGCAGGGACAGGGGTTTCAACACTGAAGCTTTCTTT
>TRBJ2-5|NA|NA|TRBV28
CASSPPSWLQETQYF
TGTGCCAGCAGTCCCCCCTCCTGGCTGCAAGAGACCCAGTACTTC
>TRBJ2-5|once|TRBD1|TRBV27
CASSETGTGGLETQYF
TGTGCCAGCAGTGAGACCGGGACAGGGGGTTTGGAGACCCAGTACTTC
>TRBJ2-1|NA|TRBD2|TRBV6-4
CASSDSTSGSNEQFF
TGTGCCAGCAGTGACTCGACTAGCGGGAGCAATGAGCAGTTCTTC
>TRBJ2-1|once|TRBD1|TRBV28
CASSQGTGARYEQFF
TGTGCCAGCAGCCAGGGGACAGGGGCCCGATATGAGCAGTTCTTC
>TRBJ2-1|NA|NA|TRBV12-3/TRBV12-4
CASSLSQGDEQFF
TGTGCCAGCAGTTTATCACAGGGCGATGAGCAGTTCTTC
>TRBJ1-1|NA|NA|TRBV2
CASTSLGEGMNTEAFF
TGTGCCAGCACCTCCCTAGGGGAGGGGATGAACACTGAAGCTTTCTTT
>TRBJ1-1|once|TRBD1|TRBV2
CARGQGATEAFF
TGTGCCAGAGGACAGGGGGCCACTGAAGCTTTCTTT
>TRBJ2-3|NA|TRBD1|TRBV3-1/TRBV3-2
CASSPTGASTDTQYF
TGTGCCAGCAGCCCGACAGGGGCCTCCACAGATACGCAGTATTTT
>TRBJ2-3|NA|NA|TRBV6-4
CASSLTTTSTDTQYF
TGTGCCAGCAGTTTAACTACTACTAGCACAGATACGCAGTATTTT
>TRBJ2-1|NA|TRBD2|TRBV29-1
CSVEYPSGAHNEQFF
TGCAGCGTTGAATATCCTAGCGGGGCTCACAATGAGCAGTTCTTC
>TRBJ1-1|NA|TRBD1|TRBV5-1
CASSPGDRGLAWAFF
TGCGCCAGCAGCCCCGGGGACAGGGGGCTGGCATGGGCTTTCTTT
>TRBJ2-1|NA|TRBD2|TRBV7-2
CASSSTSGVLNEQFF
TGTGCCAGCAGCTCGACTAGCGGCGTTTTGAATGAGCAGTTCTTC
>TRBJ2-3|NA|NA|TRBV19
CASSSLAPGTDTQYF
TGTGCCAGTAGTAGTCTAGCGCCAGGGACAGATACGCAGTATTTT